This T cell receptor (beta chain) appears in the sequencing data of a study of technical replicates of blood from a few donors. Sequenced by immunoSEQ multiplex PCR; TCRdb stores in-frame clones only, minus some. In the table there are fewer than 90,000 clones, about 93% of which are singletons. The CDR3 covers 17 residues. V was clipped by 6 bases and J by 2 bases; unmatched bases: 12. The germline CDR1 and CDR2 sequences are SGHVS and FNYEAQ. This TCR was sampled from a human donor in good health. This chain joins TRBV7-6 and TRBJ1-1; 10 bases line up with TRBD1. The sequenced sample was T cells isolated from PBMCs. In DNA form, the CDR3 reads TGTGCCAGCAGTCAAAGGATTAGGACAGGGGGTAACACTGAAGCTTTCTTT. It yields the protein CASSQRIRTGGNTEAFF.